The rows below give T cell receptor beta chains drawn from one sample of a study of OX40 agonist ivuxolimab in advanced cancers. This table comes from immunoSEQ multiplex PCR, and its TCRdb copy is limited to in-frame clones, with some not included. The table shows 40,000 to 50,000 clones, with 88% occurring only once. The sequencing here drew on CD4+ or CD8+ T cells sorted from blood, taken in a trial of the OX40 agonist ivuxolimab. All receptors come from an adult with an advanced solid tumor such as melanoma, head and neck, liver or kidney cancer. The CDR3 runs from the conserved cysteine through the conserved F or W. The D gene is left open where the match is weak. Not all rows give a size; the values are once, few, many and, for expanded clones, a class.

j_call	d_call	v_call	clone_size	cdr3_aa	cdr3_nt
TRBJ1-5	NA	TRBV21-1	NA	CASSLRQRKSNQPQHF	TGTGCCAGCAGCCTACGGCAGCGGAAGAGCAATCAGCCCCAGCATTTT
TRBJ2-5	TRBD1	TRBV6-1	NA	CASSGGQGYQETQYF	TGTGCCAGCAGTGGCGGACAGGGATACCAAGAGACCCAGTACTTC
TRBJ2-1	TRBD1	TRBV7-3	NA	CASSIGGALNEQFF	TGTGCCAGCAGCATAGGGGGCGCGCTCAATGAGCAGTTCTTC
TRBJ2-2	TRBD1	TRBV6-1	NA	CASSRDSRNTGELFF	TGTGCCAGCAGCCGGGACAGCCGGAACACCGGGGAGCTGTTTTTT
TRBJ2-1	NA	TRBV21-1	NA	CASSKCSPPGEQFF	TGTGCCAGCAGCAAATGTTCCCCTCCAGGGGAGCAGTTCTTC
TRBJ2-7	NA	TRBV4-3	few	CASSQARAYEQYF	TGCGCCAGCAGCCAAGCCAGGGCCTACGAGCAGTACTTC
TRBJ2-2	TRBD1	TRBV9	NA	CASSPRPGTGYTGELFF	TGTGCCAGCAGCCCGCGTCCCGGGACAGGGTACACCGGGGAGCTGTTTTTT
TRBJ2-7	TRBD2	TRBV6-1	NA	CASSASGFYEQYF	TGTGCCAGCAGTGCTAGCGGATTCTACGAGCAGTACTTC
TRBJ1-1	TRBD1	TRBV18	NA	CASSPYTGGDTEAFF	TGTGCCAGCTCACCATATACAGGGGGGGACACTGAAGCTTTCTTT
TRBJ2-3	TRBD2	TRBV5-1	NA	CASSFGSGTSGTDTQYF	TGCGCCAGCAGCTTCGGATCCGGGACTAGCGGCACAGATACGCAGTATTTT
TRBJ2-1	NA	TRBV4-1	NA	CASSQGWSIPEQFF	TGCGCCAGCAGCCAAGGCTGGTCTATCCCTGAGCAGTTCTTC
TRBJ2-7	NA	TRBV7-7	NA	CASSLGGRSEQYF	TGTGCTAGCAGCTTGGGGGGGCGCTCCGAGCAGTACTTC
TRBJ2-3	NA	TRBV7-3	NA	CASSFGADTQYF	TGTGCCAGCAGCTTTGGGGCAGATACGCAGTATTTT
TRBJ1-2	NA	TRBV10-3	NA	CAISESPGTREGYTF	TGTGCCATCAGTGAGTCTCCAGGCACAAGGGAGGGCTACACCTTC
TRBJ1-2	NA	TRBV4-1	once	CASWTAMDGYTF	TGCGCCAGCTGGACAGCCATGGATGGCTACACCTTC
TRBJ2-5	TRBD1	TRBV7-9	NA	CASSSPGQGVEETQYF	TGTGCCAGCAGCTCTCCGGGACAGGGGGTAGAGGAGACCCAGTACTTC
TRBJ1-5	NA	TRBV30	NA	CAWSVFGGADQPQHF	TGTGCCTGGAGTGTATTCGGGGGGGCGGATCAGCCCCAGCATTTT